The clone carrying this TCR beta chain was seen only a few times. TCRdb itself ran the RACE reads through MiXCR, one entry per CDR3 protein. The sample carries tens of thousands of distinct CDR3 sequences, roughly 10% recorded once. The record originates from a study of human T cells and chemical hapten exposure. Study-wide background: How much TCR each sample yielded varied, mostly because pooled library volumes differed slightly.

After removal of 1 base from V and 4 bases from J, the junction contained 5 bases not matched to a gene. Germline loops: CDR1 ENHRY, CDR2 SYGVKD. The CDR3 covers 16 residues. The time point was: pre-sensitization, week 0. Described treatment: therapeutic diphenylcyclopropenone sensitization with weekly scalp DPC. This specimen was whole blood, taken in connection with sensitization to the hapten diphenylcyclopropenone (DPC). The sequence came from a middle-aged woman with alopecia areata. Some clones in this sample may be carry-over from other donors' samples. This chain links TRBV10-3 with TRBJ2-3; 10 bases align to TRBD2. Written as DNA, the CDR3 is TGTGCCATCAGTGAGTGGAGCGGGAGGGCCTCAGATACGCAGTATTTT. Its translation is CAISEWSGRASDTQYF.